Below, one T cell receptor beta chain is given with its context. Specified treatment: 19 received Ad26.COV2.S at low or high dose, single or two shots; a few received placebo; per-sample allocation not given. On day 63 after the first injection, vaccine and placebo recipients gave samples. This sample is drawn from a study of Ad26.COV2.S vaccination and SARS-CoV-2 variants. The trim removed 3 bases at V and 1 base at J, leaving 4 bases unmatched. The germline CDR1 and CDR2 sequences are SGDLS and YYNGEE. The CDR3 runs 15 residues. TCRdb keeps only in-frame clones here, not all; method: immunoSEQ multiplex PCR. The sample includes about 680,000 clones, more than 80% of them seen just once.

The chain employs TRBV9 and TRBJ2-7; 10 bases line up with TRBD2. The source of this sequence is a person between 18 and 65 years old who received the Ad26.COV2.S COVID-19 vaccine or a placebo. The sample was peripheral blood, taken in a trial of Ad26.COV2.S vaccine versus placebo. Written as DNA, the CDR3 is TGTGCCAGCAGCGAGGCTAGCGGGGGTTCCTACGAGCAGTACTTC. Residues: CASSEASGGSYEQYF.